What follows are 17 T cell receptor beta chains derived from one specimen sequenced in a study of blood T cells in healthy people across ages. Using a J-beta primer mix together with a sample-barcoded 5' primer, a second PCR was run for 7 to 11 cycles. TCRdb re-called the 5' RACE reads through MiXCR, storing one row per CDR3 protein. The data show about 1 million distinct CDR3 sequences, under 30% seen once. These data also featured in a second study, about T cells of mothers and their children.

The source material was blood. These receptor sequences come from a girl aged 2-10 years in good health.

The rearrangement uses TRBV7-2 and TRBJ2-7, with D hard to call. The V end lost 1 base, the J end lost 3 bases, and 7 bases lay between the germline ends. The CDR3 contains 13 residues. The germline V gene encodes CDR1 SGHTA and CDR2 FQGNSA. CDR3 residues: CASSLDGVYEQYF. The CDR3 DNA sequence: TGTGCCAGCAGCTTAGACGGAGTCTACGAGCAGTACTTC.

The CDR3 sequence: CATSRDQGGEAFF. CDR3 nucleotides: TGTGCCACCAGCAGAGATCAGGGGGGTGAAGCTTTCTTT. The rearrangement joins TRBV15 to TRBJ1-1, with 7 bases fitting TRBD1. The CDR3 length is 13 residues. V lost 0 bases and J lost 7; bases outside the gene matches: 2. Germline V gives CDR1 LNHNV, CDR2 YYDKDF (reference sequence).

This clonotype occurred many times. This chain connects TRBV7-9 to TRBJ2-5; tentative D call: TRBD2 (5 bases). This CDR3 spans 14 amino acids. V was cut by 2 bases and J by 0 bases, with 7 bases left in between. Looked up from germline, CDR1 is SEHNR and CDR2 is FQNEAQ (reference sequence). Here the CDR3 reads CASSLTGYQETQYF. CDR3 bases: TGTGCCAGCAGCTTAACGGGATACCAAGAGACCCAGTACTTC.

The chain recombines TRBV10-3 with TRBJ2-3; D gene uncertain. CDR1 ENHRY and CDR2 SYGVKD come from the germline V gene. The CDR3 is 14 amino acids. Deletions cut 11 bases from V and 0 bases from J, with 15 bases between. CDR3 sequence reads: CAGNPGASTDTQYF. The CDR3 DNA sequence: TGTGCCGGCAACCCTGGAGCTAGCACAGATACGCAGTATTTT.

This sequence joins TRBV29-1 and TRBJ2-5, with D possibly TRBD2 on 5 matching bases. Judging by the DNA end, TRBJ2-7 fits better; the J call may be wrong. Germline CDR1 reads SQVTM; CDR2 reads ANQGSEA. The CDR3 runs to 12 residues. In nucleotides, the CDR3 is TGCAGCGTTGAAGGGTCGGGAAACGAGCAGTACTTC. Protein sequence: CSVEGSGNEQYF.

This clonotype was found a few times. The chain couples TRBV29-1 to TRBJ2-5, with 10 bases identical to TRBD2. The J call is in doubt because the DNA end fits TRBJ2-1 better. There are 13 residues in the CDR3. Germline loops: CDR1 SQVTM, CDR2 ANQGSEA. CDR3 in DNA: TGCAGCGTGCGGGCTAGCGGGGGACCGGAGCAGTTCTTC. This encodes CSVRASGGPEQFF.

The V gene is TRBV7-3, the J gene TRBJ2-5; TRBD1 matches 9 bases. This CDR3 has 19 amino acids. The junction had 18 bases not matched to a gene; V was cut back by 4 bases and J by 3 bases. Germline loops: CDR1 SGHTA, CDR2 FQGTGA. CDR3 bases: TGTGCCAGCAGCTCGAGGACAGGGGCGTATGAGTTTAGGAAAGAGACCCAGTACTTC. Protein product: CASSSRTGAYEFRKETQYF.

This clonotype was seen a handful of times. The V call is TRBV10-3, the J call TRBJ2-7; TRBD1 agrees at 8 bases. The CDR3 runs to 13 residues. Germline CDR1 is ENHRY and CDR2 is SYGVKD. V gave up 7 bases and J gave up 4 bases; unmatched junction bases: 6. CDR3 DNA: TGTGCCATCAAGCCGGGACAGGTGTACGAGCAGTACTTC. Translating gives CAIKPGQVYEQYF.

By share, this clonotype counts as medium-sized. This chain connects TRBV6-2 or TRBV6-3 to TRBJ1-1, with TRBD1 matching over 9 bases. V dropped 0 bases and J dropped 8; count of bases not matched to a gene: 4. CDR1 MNHEY and CDR2 SVGEGT come from the germline V gene. The CDR3 has 14 residues. In nucleotides, the CDR3 is TGTGCCAGCAGTTACTCGAGGGACAGGGCCGAAGCTTTCTTT. Residues: CASSYSRDRAEAFF.

The chain joins TRBV29-1 to TRBJ2-2; D is perhaps TRBD1 (6 bases). Between the trimmed V and J ends, which lost 1 base and 5 bases, there was a span of 11 bases. CDR3 size: 14 residues. CDR1 SQVTM and CDR2 ANQGSEA come from the germline V gene. CDR3 DNA: TGCAGCGTTGAAGTTCGCAGGGGAACCGGGGAGCTGTTTTTT. Its protein is CSVEVRRGTGELFF.

The sample holds a few counts of this clonotype. This rearrangement joins TRBV29-1 to TRBJ2-1; 7 bases fit TRBD2. The CDR3 extends over 10 amino acids. V lost 5 bases and J lost 9; bases outside the gene matches: 1. CDR1 and CDR2 from the germline V gene are SQVTM and ANQGSEA. Written as DNA, the CDR3 is TGCAGCGTTAGCGGGGTTGAGCAGTTCTTC. Protein sequence: CSVSGVEQFF.

This clonotype was picked up a small number of times. The chain's CDR3 is CSASSGGRRNEQFF. CDR3 nucleotides: TGCAGTGCTTCATCGGGAGGCCGTCGCAATGAGCAGTTCTTC. The chain combines TRBV20-1 with TRBJ2-5; TRBD2 agrees at 7 bases. The better agreement between TRBJ2-1 and the DNA end casts doubt on the J call. Germline assignment: CDR1 DFQATT and CDR2 SNEGSKA (reference sequence). CDR3 length equals 14 residues.

This clonotype was seen a handful of times. The V gene is TRBV29-1, the J gene TRBJ1-2; D is unresolved. Germline lookup yields CDR1 SQVTM and CDR2 ANQGSEA. V was trimmed by 6 bases and J by 5 bases, leaving 16 bases between them. The CDR3 runs to 13 residues. Written as DNA, the CDR3 is TGCAGCGTCAAGGTGCGGTCCCGATATGGCTACACCTTC. This gives the protein CSVKVRSRYGYTF.

This clonotype has more than one count but fewer than ten. The chain is built from TRBV14 and TRBJ2-5; D is possibly TRBD1 or TRBD2 (5 bases each). The CDR3 loop spans 15 amino acids. V was shortened by 4 bases and J by 1 base, with 13 bases between the two germline ends. The germline V gene encodes CDR1 SGHDN and CDR2 FVKESK. CDR3 region: CASSPIWGTQETQYF. The DNA for the CDR3 is TGTGCCAGCAGCCCTATTTGGGGGACCCAAGAGACCCAGTACTTC.

The rearrangement uses TRBV12-3 or TRBV12-4 and TRBJ2-4; 7 bases are a match to TRBD2. With V trimmed by 3 bases and J by 9 bases, 8 bases remained unmatched. The CDR3 is made up of 14 amino acids. This CDR3 reads CASSFAGVKVIQYF. The CDR3 region has the DNA TGTGCCAGCAGTTTTGCGGGAGTGAAGGTCATTCAGTACTTC.

The chain links TRBV29-1 to TRBJ2-1, with D possibly being TRBD2 (6 bases). Germline loops: CDR1 SQVTM, CDR2 ANQGSEA. The CDR3 length is 10 residues. V was cut by 5 bases and J by 13 bases, with 12 bases left in between. The DNA of the CDR3 is TGCAGCGTTCAGCGGGCCCTACAGTTCTTC. Translating it yields CSVQRALQFF.

V usage is TRBV7-9 and J usage is TRBJ2-5; 12 bases are shared with TRBD2. The CDR3 length is 16 residues. Germline V gene lookup returns CDR1 SEHNR and CDR2 FQNEAQ (reference sequence). Trimming took 5 bases from V and 1 from J; bases not matched to a gene: 5. The chain's CDR3 is CASSETSGGTQETQYF. The CDR3 DNA reads as TGTGCCAGCAGCGAGACTAGCGGGGGTACCCAAGAGACCCAGTACTTC.